Each of the 26 T cell receptor beta chains below was sequenced from the same sample in a study of blood T cell repertoires in COVID-19 (TCRdb year 2020). The library was obtained by the immunoSEQ multiplex PCR assay. This is the immuneACCESS table as TCRdb keeps it, with only in-frame sequences that have V and J called. A part of the clones is gone; compared with another copy, unresolved V genes explain less than half, and the rest is unexplained. The sample data list 250,000 or so clones, and 84% of these were observed just once. The top ten constitute roughly 3.2% of the sample. The sequenced sample was PBMCs or T cells enriched from blood (not recorded which). These TCRs come from a man aged 50-59 years who had recovered from COVID-19.

This clone occurred once. This CDR3 is also generated by other DNA sequences in the sample. The rearrangement links TRBV9 to TRBJ1-1; D gene unclear. This CDR3 is 14 amino acids long. Germline V gene data show CDR1 as SGDLS and CDR2 as YYNGEE. With 0 bases removed from V and 1 base from J, the gap between germline ends came to 7 bases. The CDR3 sequence is CASSVVAENTEAFF. CDR3 sequence (DNA): TGTGCCAGCAGCGTAGTGGCCGAGAACACTGAAGCTTTCTTT.

This clone was seen only a few times. V is TRBV10-1 and J is TRBJ1-1; 9 bases map to TRBD1. The CDR3 consists of 15 residues. Germline lookup yields CDR1 WNHNN and CDR2 SYGVQD (reference sequence). Germline trimming cut 7 bases from V and 2 bases from J; bases unmatched to any gene: 8. The CDR3: CASKTGGSTNTEAFF. CDR3 sequence (DNA): TGCGCCAGCAAGACAGGGGGGTCGACAAACACTGAAGCTTTCTTT.

The chain has TRBV6-5 and TRBJ2-1, with 7 bases aligning to TRBD1. There are 14 residues in the CDR3. V shed 8 bases, J shed 5 bases, and the junction held 9 bases outside the gene matches. In germline, CDR1 is MNHEY, CDR2 SVGAGI. The CDR3 here is CASGRDSLHNEQFF. The DNA for the CDR3 is TGTGCCAGCGGACGGGACAGTCTACACAATGAGCAGTTCTTC.

The chain is built from TRBV6-2 or TRBV6-3 and TRBJ1-1; a possible D gene is TRBD1 (5 bases). V lost 0 bases to trimming and J lost 7 bases, with 18 bases between them. The CDR3 is made up of 16 amino acids. The germline V gene has CDR1 MNHEY and CDR2 SVGEGT. In DNA, the CDR3 is TGTGCCAGCAGTTACTCGATTGGGGCGATGTTAGATGAAGCTTTCTTT. It translates to CASSYSIGAMLDEAFF.

Here the CDR3 DNA reads TGTGCCAGCAAGGGAGGCGGGGGGGGCACAGATACGCAGTATTTT. This codes for CASKGGGGGTDTQYF. V and J are TRBV27 and TRBJ2-3; 9 bases agree with TRBD2. Germline V CDR1 and CDR2: MNHEY, SMNVEV (reference sequence). V lost 7 bases and J lost 1; bases outside the gene matches: 6. The CDR3 is 15 amino acids.

This clone was observed once. The gene calls are TRBV18 and TRBJ2-1; 8 nucleotides align to TRBD1. The CDR3 extends over 15 amino acids. V gave up 4 bases and J gave up 10 bases; unmatched junction bases: 12. In germline, CDR1 is KGHSH, CDR2 LQKENI. The DNA for the CDR3 is TGTGCCAGCTCACGGGCGTCCAACAGGGGGGACGAGCAGTTCTTC. Protein sequence: CASSRASNRGDEQFF.

Only one count was recorded for this clone. The J gene is TRBJ2-5, the V gene TRBV5-6; 8 bases map to TRBD1. V lost 3 bases to trimming and J lost 5 bases; unmatched junction nucleotides: 9. The V gene's germline CDR1 is SGHDT and CDR2 YYEEEE. This CDR3 contains 15 residues. The CDR3: CASSSGQGSGETQYF. The CDR3 nucleotides read TGTGCCAGCAGCTCAGGACAGGGTAGTGGCGAGACCCAGTACTTC. The variable domain in full, with the rest retrieved from reference TRBV5-6 and TRBJ2-5, is DAGVTQSPTHLIKTRGQQVTLRCSPKSGHDTVSWYQQALGQGPQFIFQYYEEEERQRGNFPDRFSGHQFPNYSSELNVNALLLGDSALYLCASSSGQGSGETQYFGPGTRLLVL.

This clone has a handful of counts. The chain links TRBV7-3 to TRBJ1-1; possible D gene TRBD1, 5 bases. Germline assignment: CDR1 SGHTA and CDR2 FQGTGA. Trimming left V 5 bases short and J 1 base short, with 8 bases between. The CDR3 is 13 amino acids. As DNA, the CDR3 is TGTGCCAGCAGCGTCGACAGGAACACTGAAGCTTTCTTT. Its translation: CASSVDRNTEAFF.

The chain recombines TRBV18 with TRBJ1-1, with D maybe TRBD1 (5 bases). Trimming shortened V by 2 bases and J by 4 bases, and 14 bases separated the two germline ends. Per germline, CDR1 KGHSH and CDR2 LQKENI. CDR3 length: 15 residues. The CDR3 here is CASSPIQARSTEAFF. For the CDR3, the DNA is TGTGCCAGCTCACCAATACAGGCCCGCAGCACTGAAGCTTTCTTT.

The table lists this clone with a count of one. The rearrangement uses TRBV5-1 and TRBJ1-4; no firm D call. The germline V and J ends were trimmed by 4 bases and 4 bases, with 8 bases remaining between them. This CDR3 comprises 13 residues. Germline loops: CDR1 SGHRS, CDR2 YFSETQ. The CDR3 DNA is TGCGCCAGCAGCGTAGAAAATAATGAAAAACTGTTTTTT. Its translation: CASSVENNEKLFF. Full variable domain (outside the CDR3, taken from reference TRBV5-1 and TRBJ1-4): KAGVTQTPRYLIKTRGQQVTLSCSPISGHRSVSWYQQTPGQGLQFLFEYFSETQRNKGNFPGRFSGRQFSNSRSEMNVSTLELGDSALYLCASSVENNEKLFFGSGTQLSVL.

The chain employs TRBV28 and TRBJ2-3; 7 bases align to TRBD1. Losses at the gene ends were 6 bases for V and 3 bases for J; bases not matched to a gene: 9. CDR3 length: 15 amino acids. CDR1 is MDHEN and CDR2 is SYDVKM in the germline V gene. The CDR3 protein is CASSLSGTATDTQYF. The CDR3 DNA is TGTGCCAGCAGCCTATCCGGGACAGCTACAGATACGCAGTATTTT.

The chain has TRBV7-6 and TRBJ1-2, with 7 positions matching TRBD1. Trimming at V came to 5 bases and at J to 14 bases, leaving 14 bases not matched to a gene. CDR1 and CDR2 (germline): SGHVS, FNYEAQ. The CDR3 spans 13 residues. CDR3 bases: TGTGCCAGCAGCCAAATCGGGGACAGTCCCCTAACCTTC. Translation gives CASSQIGDSPLTF.

The chain recombines TRBV5-1 with TRBJ1-1, with a tentative D call TRBD1 (6 bases). CDR3 length: 15 amino acids. In germline, CDR1 is SGHRS, CDR2 YFSETQ. Trimming took 4 bases from V and 0 from J, leaving 13 bases between them. The CDR3 loop reads CASSVSQGLNTEAFF. The DNA for the CDR3 is TGCGCCAGCAGCGTGTCACAGGGCCTGAACACTGAAGCTTTCTTT.

The chain's CDR3 is CASSPIQYTDTQYF. CDR3 in DNA: TGTGCCAGCAGCCCAATTCAGTACACAGATACGCAGTATTTT. The V and J genes are TRBV11-2 and TRBJ2-3; no definite D call. Trimming took 5 bases from V and 2 from J, leaving 11 bases between them. The CDR3 consists of 14 residues. CDR1 is SGHAT and CDR2 is FQNNGV in the germline V gene.

The V gene is TRBV6-5, the J gene TRBJ1-2; perhaps TRBD1 as D (5 bases). This CDR3 is built from 13 residues. Trimming shortened V by 6 bases and J by 4 bases, and 12 bases separated the two germline ends. CDR1 is MNHEY, CDR2 SVGAGI, per germline. The CDR3 here is CASRPGPFYGYTF. Written as DNA, the CDR3 is TGTGCCAGCAGGCCAGGGCCCTTCTATGGCTACACCTTC.

This chain's CDR3 is CASPSRLAVDNEQFF. Here the CDR3 DNA reads TGTGCCAGCCCCTCACGGCTGGCGGTCGACAATGAGCAGTTCTTC. V gene TRBV6-8 combines with J gene TRBJ2-1; no clear D. Germline V gene lookup returns CDR1 MNHGY and CDR2 SAAAGT. This CDR3 comprises 15 residues. V was trimmed by 8 bases and J by 5 bases, leaving 19 bases between them.

This chain joins TRBV18 and TRBJ1-4, with D maybe TRBD1 (5 bases). Trimming removed 2 bases at V and 0 bases at J, with 13 bases between. In germline, CDR1 is KGHSH, CDR2 LQKENI. The CDR3 covers 17 residues. DNA of the CDR3: TGTGCCAGCTCACCAGGGCAGGGCTTATCAACTAATGAAAAACTGTTTTTT. Translated, it gives CASSPGQGLSTNEKLFF.

The genes are TRBV2 and TRBJ2-3; D remains unclear. CDR3 size: 11 residues. V shed 6 bases and J shed 5 bases, with 6 bases lying between them. From germline, CDR1 is SNHLY and CDR2 FYNNEI. The CDR3 nucleotides read TGTGCCAGCAGAGCTATAGATACGCAGTATTTT. It is translated as CASRAIDTQYF.

V usage is TRBV27 and J usage is TRBJ2-1; a weak D match, TRBD2 (6 bases). Germline V gene data show CDR1 as MNHEY and CDR2 as SMNVEV (reference sequence). The CDR3 is 14 amino acids. Trimming removed 11 bases from V and 0 bases from J, with 14 bases in between. CDR3 protein: CASTGGVSYNEQFF. In DNA, the CDR3 is TGTGCCTCAACCGGCGGGGTCTCCTACAATGAGCAGTTCTTC.

This sequence joins TRBV21-1 and TRBJ2-1; the listed D gene, TRBD2, was not tested against the DNA. TRBV21-1 is tagged as a pseudogene. This CDR3 is 15 amino acids long. The CDR3 sequence: CRVASGMSSYNEQFF. CDR3 nucleotide sequence: TGCCGGGTCGCTAGCGGAATGAGCTCCTACAATGAGCAGTTCTTC.

This sequence joins TRBV29-1 and TRBJ2-4; tentatively, D is TRBD1 (6 bases). The CDR3 runs 17 residues. V was shortened by 4 bases and J by 0 bases, with 19 bases between the two germline ends. Germline CDR1 reads SQVTM; CDR2 reads ANQGSEA. Written as DNA, the CDR3 is TGCAGCGTTGTGGTCTGGGGGCGCGAACTAGCCAAAAACATTCAGTACTTC. Protein sequence: CSVVVWGRELAKNIQYF.

This clone was recorded only once. This chain uses TRBV5-6 with TRBJ1-6; TRBD1 agrees at 9 bases. Germline CDR1 SGHDT, CDR2 YYEEEE. With V trimmed by 7 bases and J by 8 bases, 7 bases remained unmatched. The CDR3 totals 14 residues. In nucleotides, the CDR3 is TGTGCCAGCGGCGGACAGGGGTGGGATTCACCCCTCCACTTT. It codes for CASGGQGWDSPLHF.

V is TRBV19 and J is TRBJ1-6; TRBD1 aligns across 7 bases. J lost 7 bases, V lost 5 bases, and 8 bases had no gene match. Germline loops: CDR1 LNHDA, CDR2 SQIVND (reference sequence). The CDR3 is made up of 15 amino acids. The CDR3 coding sequence is TGTGCCAGTAGTCGACTGACAGGGACAAATTCACCCCTCCACTTT. It encodes CASSRLTGTNSPLHF.

The rearrangement joins TRBV5-4 to TRBJ2-5; D not certain. This CDR3 comprises 14 residues. The V end was cut by 0 bases, the J end by 1 base, with 7 bases between. Germline V CDR1 and CDR2: SGHNT, YYREEE (reference sequence). The CDR3 protein is CASSLDPLQETQYF. In DNA, the CDR3 is TGTGCCAGCAGCTTGGATCCACTCCAAGAGACCCAGTACTTC.

The CDR3 protein is CASSADMTGELFF. The CDR3 nucleotides are TGTGCCAGCAGCGCCGACATGACCGGGGAGCTGTTTTTT. This chain uses TRBV9 with TRBJ2-2; D call uncertain. In germline, CDR1 is SGDLS, CDR2 YYNGEE. The CDR3 has 13 amino acids. The ends were cut back, 3 bases at V and 5 bases at J, with 8 bases in the middle.

This clone was observed a few times. This sequence joins TRBV23-1 and TRBJ1-5; D might be TRBD1 (6 bases). TRBV23-1 falls under the ORF class, with uncertain function. Between the trimmed V and J ends, which lost 4 bases and 6 bases, there was a span of 19 bases. This CDR3 is 16 amino acids long. The chain's CDR3 is CASSLKQGRARQPQHF. CDR3 nucleotide sequence: TGCGCCAGCAGTCTCAAACAGGGTCGAGCTCGTCAGCCCCAGCATTTT.